This T cell receptor beta chain was identified in a study of CD8+ T cells in alopecia areata. After isolation, RNA underwent reverse transcription to generate cDNA as the sequencing template. Only in-frame clones appear in the TCRdb table, and some are missing; sequencing was by immunoSEQ multiplex PCR. Of roughly 280,000 clones listed, over 45% are singletons. General study points: Among the top 100, expanded CD8+ clones, as well as scalp clonality, were significantly decreased by tofacitinib.

Concerning this clone itself: What it binds is unknown.

Specified treatment: oral pan-JAK inhibitor, 5-10 mg twice daily. As part of sample collection, lesional scalp punch biopsies and peripheral blood were taken from alopecia areata patients. Both CD4+ and CD8+ T cells were separated by sorting PBMCs. The sequence came from a human donor with alopecia areata. This sample comprised CD4+ T cells sorted from blood, obtained at roughly week 53, from a patient treated with tofacitinib.

CDR3 in amino acids: CARAGVGETQYF. The CDR3 DNA follows: TGTGCCCGCGCGGGGGTAGGAGAGACCCAGTACTTC. This chain uses TRBV30 with TRBJ2-5; 7 nucleotides agree with TRBD2. J was trimmed by 4 bases and V by 8 bases; bases with no gene match: 7. Germline CDR1 GTSNPN, CDR2 SVGIG (reference sequence). The CDR3 totals 12 residues. Full variable domain (rest looked up from reference TRBV30 and TRBJ2-5): SQTIHQWPATLVQPVGSPLSLECTVEGTSNPNLYWYRQAAGRGLQLLFYSVGIGQISSEVPQNLSASRPQDRQFILSSKKLLLSDSGFYLCARAGVGETQYFGPGTRLLVL.